This T cell receptor beta chain is from a study of OX40 agonist ivuxolimab in advanced cancers. About the study: The study enrolled dose-escalation patients with hepatocellular carcinoma, melanoma, renal cell or head and neck cancer. Study results and limitations: The antigen specificity of the peripheral T cells (those that were expanded) was not determined.

The cohort excluded patients with autoimmune disease history or systemic immunosuppression. To note about this clone: Its antigen is still unknown.

Profiling relied on immunoSEQ multiplex PCR, and the TCRdb table lists in-frame clones only, not all of them. The repertoire holds roughly 56,000 clones, with around 88% as singletons. The material was CD4+ or CD8+ T cells sorted from blood, obtained in a trial of the OX40 agonist ivuxolimab. This TCR was sampled from an adult with an advanced solid tumor such as melanoma, head and neck, liver or kidney cancer.

CDR3 sequence reads: CASSYAGLAGGYEQYF. DNA for the CDR3: TGTGCCAGCAGTTACGCTGGACTAGCGGGGGGCTACGAGCAGTACTTC. This chain connects TRBV6-5 to TRBJ2-5; 14 nucleotides agree with TRBD2. The tail of the sequence fits TRBJ2-7 better, so the J call may be wrong. From germline, CDR1 is MNHEY and CDR2 SVGAGI. The CDR3 sequence is 16 residues long.